The rows below give T cell receptor beta chains drawn from one sample of a study of neurological immune-mediated disorders. From the 5' RACE reads, TCRdb called clonotypes with MiXCR, one entry per CDR3 protein. This table has 30,000 or so distinct CDR3 sequences, 4% appearing once. Sequenced input: CD4+ T cells from blood. These receptor sequences come from a middle-aged woman in good health. Each CDR3 is given with its conserved first and last residue. Rows may omit the clone size; those that give it use once, few, many or a size class.

clone size | V gene | CDR3 protein
many | TRBV3-1 | CASSLRGYGYTF
many | TRBV10-3 | CAISGASGTLQETQYF
many | TRBV4-1 | CASSQDPGRAEQYF
many | TRBV27 | CASSDQGLAAYGTDTQYF
many | TRBV6-2/TRBV6-3 | CASSPDRQTRTAMIGPQHF
- | TRBV29-1 | CSVVESWQPQHF
many | TRBV28 | CGTSGPYEQYF
many | TRBV2 | CASSGRDRSLSYEQYF
many | TRBV10-1 | CASSEMAGPYEQYF
many | TRBV7-2 | CASSLELAGGYTQYF
few | TRBV10-2 | CASSFRGAQETQYF
many | TRBV20-1 | CSASVREQNYGYTF
many | TRBV5-1 | CASSLDVAGGQETQYF
many | TRBV7-2 | CASSSRDFYNEQFF
many | TRBV5-1 | CASSPRFLLTQSGANVLTF
many | TRBV12-3/TRBV12-4 | CASSQPGLSRNQPQHF
many | TRBV10-3 | CAISESGDQPQHF
many | TRBV18 | CASSPEGLAKNIQYF
many | TRBV10-2 | CASSDYGGPEQPQHF
many | TRBV7-9 | CASSLRRAGRRTSSNEQFF
many | TRBV3-1 | CASSQVSSSNEQFF
many | TRBV28 | CASKDSPIDSPLHF
many | TRBV5-1 | CASSLDWAGNYGYTF
many | TRBV7-2 | CASSSGASGWGETQYF
many | TRBV6-1 | CASSAVGLATDEQFF
medium-sized | TRBV3-1 | CASRGPVNTGELFF
many | TRBV27 | CASKPNWDDGQPQHF
many | TRBV7-9 | CASSPFLTGTVNTEAFF
many | TRBV28 | CASRATGTGRTEAFF
many | TRBV7-9 | CASSFHGETQYF
many | TRBV6-6 | CASTRGGDLVYEQYF
many | TRBV12-3/TRBV12-4 | CASSLAGGTGELFF
many | TRBV18 | CASSRASAAYEQYF
many | TRBV5-1 | CASSLASSGGLRSPLHF
many | TRBV12-3/TRBV12-4 | CASRYTRGEQFF
many | TRBV5-5 | CASLPVVSYNEQFF
many | TRBV28 | CASSLSPGLGSSTDTQYF
many | TRBV15 | CATSLGSAATYEQYF
- | TRBV30 | CAWEIGNTIYF
many | TRBV3-1 | CASSQDPPTEAFF
many | TRBV15 | CATSGEASGWAFF
many | TRBV20-1 | CSARKDAYGYTF
many | TRBV20-1 | CSARSGGSLGGELFF
many | TRBV5-6 | CASSSGTDLYEQYF
many | TRBV29-1 | CSVKRGSYNEQFF
many | TRBV4-1 | CASSQVGGGSEQYF
many | TRBV20-1 | CSARDLDRAKNIQYF
many | TRBV21-1 | CASSRQVGQNTGELFF